This T cell receptor beta chain was profiled in a study of blood T cell repertoires in COVID-19. Study context: Donors in the United States, Italy and Spain gave samples during acute or convalescent COVID-19. T cells, B-cell-depleted T cells, or PBMCs supplied cDNA or gDNA.

This CDR3 has 14 residues. The ends lost 7 bases at V and 7 bases at J; junction bases unmatched: 12. Germline V gives CDR1 SGHTA, CDR2 FQGNSA. Original processing methods: Estimates of nucleated cell counts were drawn from the amplification of reference gene primers. TCRdb keeps only in-frame clones here, not all; method: immunoSEQ multiplex PCR. V and J calls and clone size come straight from that table; D and trimming were deduced from the DNA. The sample lists under 250,000 clones; about 90% were seen once. Sample: peripheral blood. The chain links TRBV7-2 to TRBJ2-7, with 8 bases identical to TRBD2. The receptor's source is a man between 60 and 75 years old with acute or convalescent COVID-19. For the CDR3, the DNA is TGTGCCAGCACCCCCGCGGGGGGTATGAAGGAGCAGTACTTC. It specifies CASTPAGGMKEQYF.